The clone carrying this TCR beta chain occurred a few times. No antigen is known for it. Between the trimmed V and J ends, which lost 0 bases and 4 bases, there was a span of 12 bases. Germline CDR1 and CDR2: MGHRA and YSYEKL. CDR3 size: 15 residues. TCRdb redid the calling of the 5' RACE reads with MiXCR, one entry per CDR3 protein. The table includes some 1,600,000 distinct CDR3 sequences, roughly a third detected once. This sample was included in a study of identical twins. General study results and limits: Out-of-frame alpha sequences shared by twins were enriched for low generation probability.

The specimen was cord blood. The chain employs TRBV4-1 and TRBJ2-5; perhaps TRBD2 as D (6 bases). The source is a newborn girl in good health. The CDR3: CASSQDSGGGETQYF. The DNA of the CDR3 is TGCGCCAGCAGCCAAGACTCCGGGGGAGGAGAGACCCAGTACTTC.